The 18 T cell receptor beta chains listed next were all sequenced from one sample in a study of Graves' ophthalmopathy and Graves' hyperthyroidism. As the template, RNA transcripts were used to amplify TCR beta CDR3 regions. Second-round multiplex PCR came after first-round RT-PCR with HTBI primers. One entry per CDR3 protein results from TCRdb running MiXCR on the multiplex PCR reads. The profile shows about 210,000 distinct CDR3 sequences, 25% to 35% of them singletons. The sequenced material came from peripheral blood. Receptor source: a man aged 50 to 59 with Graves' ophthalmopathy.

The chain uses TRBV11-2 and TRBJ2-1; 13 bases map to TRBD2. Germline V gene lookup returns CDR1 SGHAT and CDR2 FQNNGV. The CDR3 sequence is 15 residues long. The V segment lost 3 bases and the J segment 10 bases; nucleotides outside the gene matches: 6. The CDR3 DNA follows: TGTGCCAGCAGCTTGGGGACTAGCGGGATGGGGGAGCAGTTCTTC. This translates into CASSLGTSGMGEQFF.

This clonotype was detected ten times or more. CDR3 region: CASSTAYEQYF. The CDR3 bases are TGTGCCAGCAGTACGGCCTACGAGCAGTACTTC. The genes are TRBV12-3 or TRBV12-4 and TRBJ2-7; D ambiguous. V was cut by 5 bases and J by 2 bases, with 4 bases left in between. This CDR3 contains 11 residues.

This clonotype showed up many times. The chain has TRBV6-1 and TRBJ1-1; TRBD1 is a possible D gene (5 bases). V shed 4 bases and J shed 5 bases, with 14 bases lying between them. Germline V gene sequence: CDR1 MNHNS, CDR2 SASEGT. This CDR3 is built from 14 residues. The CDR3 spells CASSGGGGLTEAFF. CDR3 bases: TGTGCCAGCAGTGGGGGGGGAGGGTTGACTGAAGCTTTCTTT.

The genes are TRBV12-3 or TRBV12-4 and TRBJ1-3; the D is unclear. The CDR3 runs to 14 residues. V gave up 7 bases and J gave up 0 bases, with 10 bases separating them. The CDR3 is CASTLGPSGNTIYF. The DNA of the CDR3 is TGTGCCAGCACCCTGGGCCCCTCTGGAAACACCATATATTTT.

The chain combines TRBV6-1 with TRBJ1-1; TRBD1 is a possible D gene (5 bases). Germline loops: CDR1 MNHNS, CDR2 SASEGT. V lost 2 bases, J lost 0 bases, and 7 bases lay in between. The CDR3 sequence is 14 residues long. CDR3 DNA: TGTGCCAGCAGTGAATGGGGGATGAACACTGAAGCTTTCTTT. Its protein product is CASSEWGMNTEAFF.

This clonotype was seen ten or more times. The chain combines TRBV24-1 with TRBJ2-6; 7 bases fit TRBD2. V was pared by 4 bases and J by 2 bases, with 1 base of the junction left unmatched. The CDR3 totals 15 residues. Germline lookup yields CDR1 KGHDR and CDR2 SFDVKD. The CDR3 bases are TGTGCCACCAGTGAGGGAGGGACTGGGGCCAACGTCCTGACTTTC. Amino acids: CATSEGGTGANVLTF.

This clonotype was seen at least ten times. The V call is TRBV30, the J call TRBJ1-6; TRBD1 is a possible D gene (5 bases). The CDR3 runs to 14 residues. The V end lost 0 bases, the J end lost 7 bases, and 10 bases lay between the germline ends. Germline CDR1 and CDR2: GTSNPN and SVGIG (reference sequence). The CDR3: CAWSVGQENSPLHF. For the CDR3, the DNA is TGTGCCTGGAGTGTCGGACAAGAGAATTCACCCCTCCACTTT.

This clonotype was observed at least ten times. As DNA, the CDR3 is TGCAGCGTTGAAGGGAGGGGCACCCTCACCGGGGAGCTGTTTTTT. The encoded protein is CSVEGRGTLTGELFF. The chain combines TRBV29-1 with TRBJ2-2; D possibly corresponds to TRBD2 (6 bases). This CDR3 has 15 residues. V was cut by 1 base and J by 4 bases, with 13 bases left in between. Germline V gene lookup returns CDR1 SQVTM and CDR2 ANQGSEA.

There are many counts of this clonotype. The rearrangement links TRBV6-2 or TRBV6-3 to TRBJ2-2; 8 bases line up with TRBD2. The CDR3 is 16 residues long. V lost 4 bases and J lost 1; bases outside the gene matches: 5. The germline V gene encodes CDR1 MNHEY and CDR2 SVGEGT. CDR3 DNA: TGTGCCAGCAGTTGGACTAGCATCCGGAACACCGGGGAGCTGTTTTTT. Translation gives CASSWTSIRNTGELFF.

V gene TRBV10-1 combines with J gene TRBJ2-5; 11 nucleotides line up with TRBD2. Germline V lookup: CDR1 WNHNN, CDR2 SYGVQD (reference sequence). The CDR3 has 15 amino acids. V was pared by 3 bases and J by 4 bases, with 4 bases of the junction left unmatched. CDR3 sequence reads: CASSDLAGGLETQYF. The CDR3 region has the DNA TGCGCCAGCAGTGACCTAGCGGGGGGTTTAGAGACCCAGTACTTC.

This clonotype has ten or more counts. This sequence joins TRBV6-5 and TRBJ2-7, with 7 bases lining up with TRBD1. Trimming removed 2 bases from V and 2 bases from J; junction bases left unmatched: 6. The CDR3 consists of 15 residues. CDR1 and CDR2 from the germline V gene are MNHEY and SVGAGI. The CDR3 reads CASSYPDRDPYEQYF. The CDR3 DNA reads TGTGCCAGCAGTTACCCAGACAGGGACCCCTACGAGCAGTACTTC.

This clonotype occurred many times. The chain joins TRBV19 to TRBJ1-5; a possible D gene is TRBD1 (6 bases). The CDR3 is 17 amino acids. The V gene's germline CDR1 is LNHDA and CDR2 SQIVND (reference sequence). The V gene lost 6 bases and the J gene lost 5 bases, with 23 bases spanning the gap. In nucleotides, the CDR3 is TGTGCCAGTAGCCTACAGGGCGGCTTGGGTTACGATCAGCCCCAGCATTTT. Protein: CASSLQGGLGYDQPQHF. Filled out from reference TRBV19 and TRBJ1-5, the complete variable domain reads DGGITQSPKYLFRKEGQNVTLSCEQNLNHDAMYWYRQDPGQGLRLIYYSQIVNDFQKGDIAEGYSVSREKKESFPLTVTSAQKNPTAFYLCASSLQGGLGYDQPQHFGDGTRLSIL.

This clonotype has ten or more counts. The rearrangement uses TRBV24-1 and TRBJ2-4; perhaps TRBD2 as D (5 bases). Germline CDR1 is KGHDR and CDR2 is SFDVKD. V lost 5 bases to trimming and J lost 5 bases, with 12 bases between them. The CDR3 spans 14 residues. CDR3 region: CATSVGVGQNIQYF. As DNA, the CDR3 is TGTGCCACCAGTGTCGGGGTTGGCCAAAACATTCAGTACTTC.

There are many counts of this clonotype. The CDR3 nucleotides are TGTGCCAGCAGCTTCCCACTAGCGGGGGTATACGAGCAGTACTTC. It is translated as CASSFPLAGVYEQYF. The V call is TRBV7-9, the J call TRBJ2-7, with 11 nucleotides matching TRBD2. V trimming: 3 bases; J trimming: 4 bases; junction bases outside the gene matches: 5. The CDR3 covers 15 residues. Germline values: CDR1 SEHNR, CDR2 FQNEAQ (reference sequence).

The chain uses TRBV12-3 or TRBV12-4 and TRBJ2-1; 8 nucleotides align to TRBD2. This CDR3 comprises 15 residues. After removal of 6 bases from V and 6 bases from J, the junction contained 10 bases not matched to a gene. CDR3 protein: CASREPGTRGNEQFF. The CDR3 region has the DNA TGTGCCAGCAGGGAGCCCGGGACTAGAGGCAATGAGCAGTTCTTC.

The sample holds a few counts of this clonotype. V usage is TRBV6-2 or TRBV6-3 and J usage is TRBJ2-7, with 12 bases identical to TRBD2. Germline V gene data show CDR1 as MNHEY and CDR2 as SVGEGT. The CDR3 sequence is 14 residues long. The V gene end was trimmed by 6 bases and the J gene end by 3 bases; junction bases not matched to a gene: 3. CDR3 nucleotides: TGTGCCAGCAGAGGACTAGCGGGACACTACGAGCAGTACTTC. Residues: CASRGLAGHYEQYF.

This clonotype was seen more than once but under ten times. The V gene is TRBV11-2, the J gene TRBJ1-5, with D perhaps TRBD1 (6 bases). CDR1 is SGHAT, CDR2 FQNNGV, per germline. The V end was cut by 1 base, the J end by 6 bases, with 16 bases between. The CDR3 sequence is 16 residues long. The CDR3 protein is CASSLGAGQGSQPQHF. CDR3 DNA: TGTGCCAGCAGCTTAGGGGCGGGGCAGGGGTCTCAGCCCCAGCATTTT.

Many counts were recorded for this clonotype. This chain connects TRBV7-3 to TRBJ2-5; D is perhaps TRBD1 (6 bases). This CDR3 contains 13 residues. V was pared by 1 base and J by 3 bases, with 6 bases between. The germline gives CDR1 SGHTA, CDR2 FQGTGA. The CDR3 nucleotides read TGTGCCAGCAGCTTAAACAGGGAAGAGACCCAGTACTTC. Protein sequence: CASSLNREETQYF.